A selection of T cell receptor beta chains follows, all from one sample in a study of cytomegalovirus exposure and HLA in healthy donors. Produced via immunoSEQ multiplex PCR; TCRdb's table is partial and in-frame only. The data contain 70,000 or so clones, 94% of them singletons. The sample comprised PBMCs. These receptors originate from a man aged 18 to 29 in good health and CMV-seropositive. CDR3s include the opening cysteine and the closing phenylalanine or tryptophan.

TRBJ2-3 TRBV6-6 14 CASNPGTSGRLEYF
TRBJ2-4 TRBV30 14 CAWVQGETKNIQYF
TRBJ1-2 TRBV6-1 13 CASSSEGHYGYTF
TRBJ2-3 TRBV2 14 CASSESSGTDTQYF
TRBJ2-7 TRBV5-1 15 CASSPSRREGYEQYF
TRBJ2-5 TRBV27 10 CAAAGETQYF
TRBJ2-3 TRBV4-1 18 CASSQDPPGHTSTDTQYF
TRBJ2-2 TRBV5-1 16 CASSLGVGANTGELFF
TRBJ2-1 TRBV19 14 CASRGLAGSNEQFF
TRBJ2-7 TRBV28 16 CASSLLTSGLSYEQYF
TRBJ2-7 TRBV18 15 CASSPPQGARHEQYF
TRBJ1-5 TRBV15 19 CATSGPPGQSSYSNQPQHF
TRBJ1-1 TRBV30 14 CAWISGGAVTEAFF
TRBJ2-5 TRBV2 13 CASSERERETQYF
TRBJ1-5 TRBV14 17 CASSQDIQGLNNQPQHF
TRBJ2-6 TRBV6-1 15 CASSADRSGANVLTF
TRBJ2-5 TRBV6-5 12 CASSQNQETQYF
TRBJ2-1 TRBV9 15 CASSVRDSDYNEQFF
TRBJ2-4 TRBV4-2 17 CASSQVKGVLAKNIQYF
TRBJ1-5 TRBV19 18 CASSILAQVLNSNQPQHF
TRBJ2-7 TRBV2 13 CASARQERYEQYF
TRBJ1-4 TRBV7-9 16 CASSLVVDRLDEKLFF
TRBJ2-5 TRBV15 14 CATSVQRGGETQYF
TRBJ1-1 TRBV6-1 15 CASSAPGQGYTEAFF
TRBJ2-7 TRBV9 15 CASSPGLAPAYEQYF
TRBJ1-1 TRBV6-5 13 CASSYSVDTEAFF
TRBJ1-2 TRBV11-2 15 CASRPTGASDRGYTF
TRBJ2-7 TRBV15 14 CATSGRLGLSEQYF
TRBJ2-3 TRBV28 15 CASSFSSASTDTQYF
TRBJ2-1 TRBV29-1 15 CSVSAGGTGYNEQFF